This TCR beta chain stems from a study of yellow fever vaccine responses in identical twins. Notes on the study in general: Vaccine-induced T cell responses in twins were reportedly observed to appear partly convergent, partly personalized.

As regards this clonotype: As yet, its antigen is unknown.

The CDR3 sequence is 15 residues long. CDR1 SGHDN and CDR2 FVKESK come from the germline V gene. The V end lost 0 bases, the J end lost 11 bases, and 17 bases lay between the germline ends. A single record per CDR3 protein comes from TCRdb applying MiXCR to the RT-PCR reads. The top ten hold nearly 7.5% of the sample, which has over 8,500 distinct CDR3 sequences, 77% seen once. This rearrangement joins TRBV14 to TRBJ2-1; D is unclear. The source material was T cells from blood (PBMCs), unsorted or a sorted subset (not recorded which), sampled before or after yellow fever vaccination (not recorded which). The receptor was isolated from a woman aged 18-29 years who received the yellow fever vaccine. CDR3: CASSQDGVGVGKQFF. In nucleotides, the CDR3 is TGTGCCAGCAGCCAAGATGGGGTCGGTGTAGGAAAGCAGTTCTTC.